This is a list of T cell receptor beta chains from one sample in a study of shared clonotypes between healthy human individuals. Clones were sequenced by immunoSEQ multiplex PCR, and TCRdb holds only the in-frame ones, with some missing. The data show approximately 2.5 million clones, just over 90% seen once. The sequenced material came from naive CD4+ T cells sorted from blood. These receptors were obtained from a man aged 18 to 35 in good health. CDR3s include the opening cysteine and the closing phenylalanine or tryptophan. D genes are given only for firm matches. The listing skips clone size in some rows; elsewhere it reads once, few, many or a size class.

V: TRBV6-1; J: TRBJ1-2; D: NA; size: NA; DNA: TGTGCCAGCAGTGGACAGGTTCCATATGGCTACACCTTC; CDR3: CASSGQVPYGYTF
V: TRBV19; J: TRBJ2-7; D: NA; size: once; DNA: TGTGCCAGTAGTCCACAGGGTATTGACGTCTACGAGCAGTACTTC; CDR3: CASSPQGIDVYEQYF
V: TRBV6-1; J: TRBJ1-5; D: NA; size: NA; DNA: TGTGCCAGCAGTGCAGGGGATGTCAGCAATCAGCCCCAGCATTTT; CDR3: CASSAGDVSNQPQHF
V: TRBV2; J: TRBJ2-1; D: NA; size: NA; DNA: TGTGCCAGCAGCGATCAGGGGAATGAGCAGTTCTTC; CDR3: CASSDQGNEQFF
V: TRBV15; J: TRBJ1-5; D: TRBD1; size: once; DNA: TGTGCCACCAGCAGAGTGGCCCGGACAGGGGGTTTCCCTAGCAATCAGCCCCAGCATTTT; CDR3: CATSRVARTGGFPSNQPQHF
V: TRBV5-1; J: TRBJ2-1; D: TRBD1; size: NA; DNA: TGCGCCAGCAGCTCTGAACCGGGACAGGGGGTTGAGCAGTTCTTC; CDR3: CASSSEPGQGVEQFF
V: TRBV18; J: TRBJ2-5; D: TRBD2; size: NA; DNA: TGTGCCAGCTCACCACGGGCTAGCGGGAGCCAAGAGACCCAGTACTTC; CDR3: CASSPRASGSQETQYF
V: TRBV30; J: TRBJ2-7; D: NA; size: NA; DNA: TGTGCCTGGAGTCCCAGGGGGGGACTTAGGTCCTACGAGCAGTACTTC; CDR3: CAWSPRGGLRSYEQYF
V: TRBV25-1; J: TRBJ1-3; D: NA; size: NA; DNA: TGTGCCAGCTCCGAGGGGGGCTGGGGAAACACCATATATTTT; CDR3: CASSEGGWGNTIYF
V: TRBV2; J: TRBJ1-5; D: NA; size: few; DNA: TGTGCCAGCAGCCCGAATAGCAATCAGCCCCAGCATTTT; CDR3: CASSPNSNQPQHF
V: TRBV5-1; J: TRBJ2-7; D: TRBD2; size: NA; DNA: TGCGCCAGCAGCTTAGGCGGGGGGGCCGTGTACGAGCAGTACTTC; CDR3: CASSLGGGAVYEQYF
V: TRBV15; J: TRBJ1-1; D: NA; size: NA; DNA: TGTGCCACCAGCAGCCCCCGGGACTCTAACACTGAAGCTTTCTTT; CDR3: CATSSPRDSNTEAFF
V: TRBV14; J: TRBJ2-1; D: TRBD2; size: NA; DNA: TGTGCCAGCAGCCAGCCCGGGACTAGCGGGAGGGCCCGGTCCTACAATGAGCAGTTCTTC; CDR3: CASSQPGTSGRARSYNEQFF
V: TRBV2; J: TRBJ2-7; D: TRBD1; size: NA; DNA: TGTGCCAGTAAACCGGGACAGGGGGCCCACGAGCAGTACTTC; CDR3: CASKPGQGAHEQYF
V: TRBV5-4; J: TRBJ2-7; D: TRBD1; size: NA; DNA: TGTGCCAGCAGCTCTGAGACAGGGAGAGGCCCCTACGAGCAGTACTTC; CDR3: CASSSETGRGPYEQYF
V: TRBV12-5; J: TRBJ2-7; D: TRBD1; size: NA; DNA: TGTGCTAGTGGTTTGGAAAAACCCGGGACAGGGAGGACTTACGAGCAGTACTTC; CDR3: CASGLEKPGTGRTYEQYF
V: TRBV4-1; J: TRBJ2-3; D: NA; size: once; DNA: TGCGCCAGCAGCCAAGAAGGCGGCCGTAGCACAGATACGCAGTATTTT; CDR3: CASSQEGGRSTDTQYF
V: TRBV18; J: TRBJ2-6; D: NA; size: NA; DNA: TGTGCCAGCGCCCACAGTGCTGGGGCCAACGTCCTGACTTTC; CDR3: CASAHSAGANVLTF
V: TRBV19; J: TRBJ1-4; D: NA; size: NA; DNA: TGTGCCAGTACAGGGTTGGAGAAGACTAATGAAAAACTGTTTTTT; CDR3: CASTGLEKTNEKLFF
V: TRBV11-2; J: TRBJ2-5; D: NA; size: NA; DNA: TGTGCCAGCAGCCGGGGACGGCAAGAGACCCAGTACTTC; CDR3: CASSRGRQETQYF
V: TRBV18; J: TRBJ2-3; D: NA; size: NA; DNA: TGTGCCAGCTCGGATAGCACGGGCACAGATACGCAGTATTTT; CDR3: CASSDSTGTDTQYF
V: TRBV5-1; J: TRBJ1-4; D: NA; size: NA; DNA: TGCGCCAGCAGCTTGAACTCGGGGACGGCAGAAGAAAAACTGTTTTTT; CDR3: CASSLNSGTAEEKLFF
V: TRBV5-1; J: TRBJ2-3; D: TRBD2; size: NA; DNA: TGCGCCAGCAGCTTGGGCGCTAGCGGGGGACCAGATACGCAGTATTTT; CDR3: CASSLGASGGPDTQYF
V: TRBV4-3; J: TRBJ2-3; D: TRBD2; size: NA; DNA: TGCGCCAGCAGCCAAGATTCTGGCGGGAGGATAACAGATACGCAGTATTTT; CDR3: CASSQDSGGRITDTQYF
V: TRBV19; J: TRBJ1-4; D: NA; size: NA; DNA: TGTGCCAGTAGTGAACAGGGCGTAACTAATGAAAAACTGTTTTTT; CDR3: CASSEQGVTNEKLFF
V: TRBV11-3; J: TRBJ2-1; D: TRBD1; size: NA; DNA: TGTGCCAGCAGCTCCGGCGTTGGGACAGCACAAGTAGAGCAGTTCTTC; CDR3: CASSSGVGTAQVEQFF
V: TRBV2; J: TRBJ2-3; D: NA; size: NA; DNA: TGTGCCAGCAGTGGGGGATTGGGGTCTGCAGATACGCAGTATTTT; CDR3: CASSGGLGSADTQYF
V: TRBV5-4; J: TRBJ1-1; D: NA; size: NA; DNA: TGTGCCAGCAGCTTGGATCGCAGCTCGGGGACTGAAGCTTTCTTT; CDR3: CASSLDRSSGTEAFF
V: TRBV5-4; J: TRBJ1-1; D: TRBD1; size: NA; DNA: TGTGCCAGCAGCTTAACCAACAGGGGCACTGAAGCTTTCTTT; CDR3: CASSLTNRGTEAFF
V: TRBV7-2; J: TRBJ2-1; D: NA; size: NA; DNA: TGTGCCAGCAGCTTAGAAGGCGGGATCTACAATGAGCAGTTCTTC; CDR3: CASSLEGGIYNEQFF
V: TRBV7-9; J: TRBJ2-3; D: TRBD2; size: NA; DNA: TGTGCCAGCAGTTATAGCGCGGGAGGAGCAGATACGCAGTATTTT; CDR3: CASSYSAGGADTQYF
V: TRBV19; J: TRBJ1-2; D: NA; size: NA; DNA: TGTGCCAGTAGGAGGGACGGATCATATGGCTACACCTTC; CDR3: CASRRDGSYGYTF
V: TRBV6-5; J: TRBJ1-1; D: NA; size: NA; DNA: TGTGCCAGCAGTTACCCAGGGGCACCGAACACTGAAGCTTTCTTT; CDR3: CASSYPGAPNTEAFF
V: TRBV28; J: TRBJ1-2; D: NA; size: NA; DNA: TGTGCCAGTGAAGGCAGGTCGTGGGGCTACACCTTC; CDR3: CASEGRSWGYTF
V: TRBV18; J: TRBJ1-2; D: NA; size: NA; DNA: TGTGCCAGCTCACCGGCCAGGGTGGGGGATGGCTACACCTTC; CDR3: CASSPARVGDGYTF
V: TRBV7-6; J: TRBJ2-5; D: TRBD2; size: few; DNA: TGTGCCAGCAGCCTTGGGACTAGTGTGGGTCAAGAGACCCAGTACTTC; CDR3: CASSLGTSVGQETQYF
V: TRBV10-1; J: TRBJ2-2; D: NA; size: NA; DNA: TGCGCCAGCAGTGAGTCCGGCAGGGCGAACACCGGGGAGCTGTTTTTT; CDR3: CASSESGRANTGELFF